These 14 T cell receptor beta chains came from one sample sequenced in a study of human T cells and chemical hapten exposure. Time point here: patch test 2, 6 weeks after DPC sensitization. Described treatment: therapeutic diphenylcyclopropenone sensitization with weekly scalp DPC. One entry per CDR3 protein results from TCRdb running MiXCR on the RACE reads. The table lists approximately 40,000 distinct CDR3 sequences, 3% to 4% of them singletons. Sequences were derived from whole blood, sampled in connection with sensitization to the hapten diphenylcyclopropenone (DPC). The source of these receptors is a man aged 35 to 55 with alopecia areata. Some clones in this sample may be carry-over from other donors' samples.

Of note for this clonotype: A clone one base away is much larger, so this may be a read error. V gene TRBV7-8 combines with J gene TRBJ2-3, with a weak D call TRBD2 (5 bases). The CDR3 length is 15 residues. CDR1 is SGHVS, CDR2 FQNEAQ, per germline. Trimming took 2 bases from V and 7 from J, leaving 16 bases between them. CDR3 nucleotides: TGTGCCAGCAGCTTATCGCTAGCTTTTTATTATACGCAGTATTTT. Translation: CASSLSLAFYYTQYF.

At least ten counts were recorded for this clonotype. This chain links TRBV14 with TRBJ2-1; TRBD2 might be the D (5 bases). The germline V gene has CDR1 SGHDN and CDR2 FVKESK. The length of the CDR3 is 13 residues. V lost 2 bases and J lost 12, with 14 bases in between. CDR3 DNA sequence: TGTGCCAGCAGCCAATCTAACGGCGGGCGGCAGTTCTTC. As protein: CASSQSNGGRQFF.

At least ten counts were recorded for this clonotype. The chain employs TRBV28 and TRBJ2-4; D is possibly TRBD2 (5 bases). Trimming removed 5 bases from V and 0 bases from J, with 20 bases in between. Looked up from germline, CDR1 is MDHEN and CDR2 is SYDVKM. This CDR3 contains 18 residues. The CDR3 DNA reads TGTGCCAGCAGTAACTGGGAGCGTCAGACACTAGCCAAAAACATTCAGTACTTC. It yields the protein CASSNWERQTLAKNIQYF. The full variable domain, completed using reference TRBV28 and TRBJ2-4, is DVKVTQSSRYLVKRTGEKVFLECVQDMDHENMFWYRQDPGLGLRLIYFSYDVKMKEKGDIPEGYSVSREKKERFSLILESASTNQTSMYLCASSNWERQTLAKNIQYFGAGTRLSVL.

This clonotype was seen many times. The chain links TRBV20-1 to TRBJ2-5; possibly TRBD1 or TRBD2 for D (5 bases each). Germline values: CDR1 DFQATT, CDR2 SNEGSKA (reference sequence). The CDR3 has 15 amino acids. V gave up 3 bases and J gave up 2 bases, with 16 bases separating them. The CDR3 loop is CSARKLGTAQETQYF. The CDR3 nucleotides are TGCAGTGCTAGGAAACTGGGGACGGCGCAAGAGACCCAGTACTTC.

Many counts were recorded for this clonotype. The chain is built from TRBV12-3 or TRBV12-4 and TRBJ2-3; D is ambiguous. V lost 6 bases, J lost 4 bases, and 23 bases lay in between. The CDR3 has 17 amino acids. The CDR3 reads CASSFSPRRRGADTQYF. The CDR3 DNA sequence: TGTGCCAGCAGCTTTTCTCCCAGGCGACGTGGGGCAGATACGCAGTATTTT.

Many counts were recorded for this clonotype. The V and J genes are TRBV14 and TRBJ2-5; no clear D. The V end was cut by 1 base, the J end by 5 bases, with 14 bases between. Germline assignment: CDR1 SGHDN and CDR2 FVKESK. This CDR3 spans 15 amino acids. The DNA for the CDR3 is TGTGCCAGCAGCCAAGTCCGAGGTACCTCGGAGACCCAGTACTTC. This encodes CASSQVRGTSETQYF.

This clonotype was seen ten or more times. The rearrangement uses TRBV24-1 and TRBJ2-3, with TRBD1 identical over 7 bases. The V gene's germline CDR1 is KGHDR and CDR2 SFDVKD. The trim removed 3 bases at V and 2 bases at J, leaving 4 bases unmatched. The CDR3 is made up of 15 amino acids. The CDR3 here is CATSDPGTVTDTQYF. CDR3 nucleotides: TGTGCCACCAGTGATCCCGGGACAGTCACAGATACGCAGTATTTT.

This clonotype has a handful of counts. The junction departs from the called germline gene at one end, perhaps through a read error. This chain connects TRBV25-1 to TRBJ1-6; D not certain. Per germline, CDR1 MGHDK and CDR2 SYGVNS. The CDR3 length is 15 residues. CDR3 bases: TGTGCCAGCACTGAATTCGGGGTGGGAAATTCACCCCTCCACTTT. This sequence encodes CASTEFGVGNSPLHF.

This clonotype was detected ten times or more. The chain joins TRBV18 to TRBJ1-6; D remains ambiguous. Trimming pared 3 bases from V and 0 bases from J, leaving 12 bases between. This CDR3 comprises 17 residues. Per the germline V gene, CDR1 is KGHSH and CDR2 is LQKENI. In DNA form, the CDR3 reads TGTGCCAGCTCACCGGCTCAGAGTGACTCCTATAATTCACCCCTCCACTTT. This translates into CASSPAQSDSYNSPLHF.

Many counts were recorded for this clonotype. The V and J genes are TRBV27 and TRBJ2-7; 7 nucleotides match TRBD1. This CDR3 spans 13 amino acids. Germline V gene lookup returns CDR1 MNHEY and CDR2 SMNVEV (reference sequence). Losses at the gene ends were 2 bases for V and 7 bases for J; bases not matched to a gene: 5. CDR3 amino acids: CASSLRGPGEQYF. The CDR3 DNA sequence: TGTGCCAGCAGTTTAAGGGGGCCCGGTGAGCAGTACTTC.

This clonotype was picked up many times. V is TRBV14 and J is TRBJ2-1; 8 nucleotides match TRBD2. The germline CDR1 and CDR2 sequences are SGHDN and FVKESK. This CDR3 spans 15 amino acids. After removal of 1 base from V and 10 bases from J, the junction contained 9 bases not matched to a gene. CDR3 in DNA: TGTGCCAGCAGCCAAGTAAGCGGGAGTAGATACGAGCAGTTCTTC. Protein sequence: CASSQVSGSRYEQFF.

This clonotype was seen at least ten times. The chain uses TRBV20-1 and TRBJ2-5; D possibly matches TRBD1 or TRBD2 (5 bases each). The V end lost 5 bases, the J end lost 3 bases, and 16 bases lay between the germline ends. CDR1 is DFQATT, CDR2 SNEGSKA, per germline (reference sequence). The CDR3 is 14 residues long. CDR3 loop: CSAWDATKKETQYF. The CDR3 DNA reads TGCAGTGCTTGGGACGCGACCAAGAAAGAGACCCAGTACTTC.

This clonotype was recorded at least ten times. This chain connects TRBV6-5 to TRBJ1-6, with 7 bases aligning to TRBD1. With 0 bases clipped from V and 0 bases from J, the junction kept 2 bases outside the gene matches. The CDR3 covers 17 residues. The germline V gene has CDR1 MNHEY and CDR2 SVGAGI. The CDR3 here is CASSYSPGGSYNSPLHF. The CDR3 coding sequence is TGTGCCAGCAGTTACTCTCCAGGGGGCTCCTATAATTCACCCCTCCACTTT.

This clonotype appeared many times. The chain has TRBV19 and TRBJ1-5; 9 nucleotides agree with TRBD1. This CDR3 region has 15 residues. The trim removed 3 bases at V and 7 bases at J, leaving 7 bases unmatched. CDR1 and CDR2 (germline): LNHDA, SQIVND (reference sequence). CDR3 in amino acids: CASSIKGTGSQPQHF. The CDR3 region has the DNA TGTGCCAGTAGTATTAAAGGGACAGGGTCACAGCCCCAGCATTTT.